A selection of T cell receptor beta chains follows, all from one sample in a study of blood T cell repertoires in COVID-19. Repertoires were generated with immunoSEQ multiplex PCR, while TCRdb's copy carries only in-frame clones and drops some. The data contain 140,000 or so clones, approximately 80% of them singletons. The sample comprised peripheral blood. These receptors all come from a woman aged 50 to 65 with acute or convalescent COVID-19. The CDR3 runs from the conserved cysteine through the conserved F or W. D genes are given only for firm matches. Clone size is shown for a subset of rows, as once, few, many or a class of expanded clone.

>TRBV4-3|NA|TRBJ1-2|NA
CASSQVRGARGYTF
TGCGCCAGCAGCCAAGTTCGGGGGGCGCGGGGCTACACCTTC
>TRBV7-9|NA|TRBJ2-2|NA
CASPGRGYTGELFF
TGTGCCAGCCCGGGTCGTGGGTACACCGGGGAGCTGTTTTTT
>TRBV18|NA|TRBJ1-6|NA
CASSPTSRGVALHF
TGTGCCAGCTCTCCGACGAGCCGAGGAGTGGCCCTCCACTTT
>TRBV27|NA|TRBJ2-2|TRBD1
CASSLIGTGANTGELFF
TGTGCCAGCAGTTTAATCGGGACAGGTGCGAACACCGGGGAGCTGTTTTTT
>TRBV29-1|few|TRBJ1-2|NA
CSDTQGYGYTF
TGCAGCGACACACAGGGCTATGGCTACACCTTC
>TRBV3-1/TRBV3-2|NA|TRBJ2-1|TRBD2
CASSARLAGDNEQFF
TGTGCCAGCAGCGCCAGACTAGCGGGGGACAATGAGCAGTTCTTC
>TRBV2|NA|TRBJ1-1|NA
CASSEVGVPAFF
TGTGCCAGCAGTGAAGTAGGGGTCCCAGCTTTCTTT
>TRBV5-3|NA|TRBJ1-4|NA
CARSLVGGRLLGPEKLFF
TGTGCCAGAAGCTTGGTTGGGGGCCGTCTCCTGGGGCCTGAAAAACTGTTTTTT
>TRBV9|NA|TRBJ1-5|NA
CASSPAGRLDQPQHF
TGTGCCAGCAGCCCCGCGGGCAGGCTGGATCAGCCCCAGCATTTT
>TRBV5-1|NA|TRBJ1-1|TRBD1
CASSLEGALTSEAFF
TGCGCCAGCAGCTTGGAGGGGGCCCTAACCTCTGAAGCTTTCTTT
>TRBV11-2|few|TRBJ2-1|NA
CASSSGDVPYNEQFF
TGTGCCAGCAGCTCAGGGGACGTGCCCTACAATGAGCAGTTCTTC
>TRBV30|NA|TRBJ2-2|TRBD2
CAWRETSGANTGELFF
TGTGCCTGGAGAGAGACTAGCGGGGCCAACACCGGGGAGCTGTTTTTT
>TRBV27|once|TRBJ2-6|NA
CASSVRGAGANVLTF
TGTGCCAGCAGCGTCAGGGGGGCTGGGGCCAACGTCCTGACTTTC
>TRBV28|NA|TRBJ1-2|TRBD1
CASSLSRTGLSGYTF
TGTGCCAGCAGTTTATCTCGGACAGGGTTGAGTGGCTACACCTTC
>TRBV11-1|NA|TRBJ1-1|TRBD1
CASSASETGFTEAFF
TGTGCCAGCAGCGCCTCCGAGACAGGGTTCACTGAAGCTTTCTTT
>TRBV19|NA|TRBJ1-1|TRBD1
CASSSRTGMGNTEAFF
TGTGCCAGTAGTTCCCGGACAGGGATGGGAAACACTGAAGCTTTCTTT